The clone carrying this T cell receptor beta chain occurred many times. Antigen: not known. This entry is derived from a study of T cells in Graves' hyperthyroidism and ophthalmopathy. Study summary: Pretreatment peripheral blood was obtained at initial diagnosis.

Patients were aged 18 to 65, had disease duration under 2 months, and had newly diagnosed hyperthyroidism. General study results and limits: Most thyroid clonotypes that were expanded above 0.001 also turned up in blood.

V shed 3 bases, J shed 4 bases, and the junction held 15 bases outside the gene matches. The CDR3 covers 18 residues. Germline lookup yields CDR1 SGHAT and CDR2 FQDESV (reference sequence). Regions amplified from RNA transcripts were the TCR beta CDR3 regions. The primer set for the first-round RT-PCR of the TCR CDR3 was HTBI. TCRdb reanalysed the multiplex PCR reads using MiXCR and keeps one entry per CDR3 protein. Of about 700,000 distinct CDR3 sequences listed, 14% are singletons. The TCR sequence derives from a woman aged 18 to 35 with Graves' hyperthyroidism. The genes are TRBV11-1 and TRBJ2-1; 7 nucleotides match TRBD2. What was sequenced was blood. The CDR3 DNA is TGTGCCAGCAGCTTTTCGATCCCGGGTCAGCGGGGATACAATGAGCAGTTCTTC. It encodes CASSFSIPGQRGYNEQFF.